This passage covers 12 T cell receptor beta chains from one sample sequenced in a study of shared clonotypes between healthy human individuals. Clones were read by immunoSEQ multiplex PCR, and TCRdb kept only the in-frame ones, dropping some. The data contain under 2.5 million clones, about 90% of them seen just once; the ten biggest clones take up 0.3% to 0.45%. Sequencing used naive CD4+ T cells from PBMCs. This sample's subset: CD45RA+ positively selected. These receptors were collected from a young man in good health. Some clones in this sample may be carry-over from other donors' samples.

This chain joins TRBV27 and TRBJ2-1, with 9 bases identical to TRBD2. This CDR3 is built from 15 residues. J gave up 2 bases and V 3 bases, and 2 bases lay outside the gene matches. The germline V gene has CDR1 MNHEY and CDR2 SMNVEV (reference sequence). The CDR3 bases are TGTGCCAGCAGTTTCGGCGGGAGGGCCTACAATGAGCAGTTCTTC. Translation gives CASSFGGRAYNEQFF.

The CDR3 coding sequence is TGTGCCAGCAGCCTCAGGGGAAGAGAAAAACTGTTTTTT. This encodes CASSLRGREKLFF. The gene calls are TRBV21-1 and TRBJ1-4; the table assigns TRBD1, which was not confirmed against the DNA. TRBV21-1 is assigned pseudogene status. There are 13 residues in the CDR3.

The CDR3 protein is CASSPTSGSAAYEQYF. CDR3 in DNA: TGTGCCAGCAGCCCTACGAGCGGGAGTGCCGCCTACGAGCAGTACTTC. The chain recombines TRBV7-2 with TRBJ2-7; TRBD2 matches 8 bases. Per germline, CDR1 SGHTA and CDR2 FQGNSA. V lost 5 bases to trimming and J lost 2 bases; unmatched junction nucleotides: 11. CDR3 length equals 16 residues. Full variable domain (remainder filled in from reference TRBV7-2 and TRBJ2-7): GAGVSQSPSNKVTEKGKDVELRCDPISGHTALYWYRQSLGQGLEFLIYFQGNSAPDKSGLPSDRFSAERTGGSVSTLTIQRTQQEDSAVYLCASSPTSGSAAYEQYFGPGTRLTVT.

The V gene is TRBV4-3, the J gene TRBJ1-1; 10 bases are a match to TRBD1. The J segment lost 6 bases and the V segment lost 4 bases, leaving 5 bases of the junction unmatched. Germline values: CDR1 LGHNA, CDR2 YSLEER. This CDR3 is 14 amino acids long. CDR3 in amino acids: CASSLTGGMSEAFF. The CDR3 DNA is TGCGCCAGCAGCCTGACAGGGGGCATGTCTGAAGCTTTCTTT.

With regard to this clone: Other DNA sequences in the sample encode the same CDR3. J is TRBJ2-6 and V is TRBV4-1; D could derive from TRBD1 or TRBD2 (5 bases each). Germline V gene lookup returns CDR1 MGHRA and CDR2 YSYEKL. This CDR3 has 16 residues. The V end lost 1 base, the J end lost 1 base, and 8 bases lay between the germline ends. CDR3 amino acids: CASSQGGISGANVLTF. The CDR3 DNA is TGCGCCAGCAGCCAAGGGGGGATTTCTGGGGCCAACGTCCTGACTTTC.

A few counts support this clone. This chain joins TRBV25-1 and TRBJ1-2, with a weak D call TRBD1 (5 bases). CDR3 length equals 13 residues. Trimming cost V 6 bases and J 1 base, with 9 bases left between them. From germline, CDR1 is MGHDK and CDR2 SYGVNS. This chain's CDR3 is CASRRGSNYGYTF. Here the CDR3 DNA reads TGTGCCAGCAGGCGGGGGAGTAACTATGGCTACACCTTC.

The chain employs TRBV7-2 and TRBJ2-1; 14 nucleotides match TRBD2. Germline V gene data show CDR1 as SGHTA and CDR2 as FQGNSA. V trimming: 4 bases; J trimming: 9 bases; junction bases outside the gene matches: 11. This CDR3 has 17 amino acids. CDR3 DNA sequence: TGTGCCAGCAGCTCTAGAGGGACTAGCGGGAGCCTGGCTGAGCAGTTCTTC. Translating gives CASSSRGTSGSLAEQFF. Complete variable domain (other parts from reference TRBV7-2 and TRBJ2-1): GAGVSQSPSNKVTEKGKDVELRCDPISGHTALYWYRQSLGQGLEFLIYFQGNSAPDKSGLPSDRFSAERTGGSVSTLTIQRTQQEDSAVYLCASSSRGTSGSLAEQFFGPGTRLTVL.

On this clone: At the DNA level, this CDR3 is encoded by other sequences in the same sample as well. This chain links TRBV29-1 with TRBJ2-1; D not resolved. Trimming stripped 6 bases from V and 2 bases from J, with 11 bases between. The CDR3 length is 13 residues. Germline V CDR1 and CDR2: SQVTM, ANQGSEA. The CDR3 region is CSVTRVAYNEQFF. The CDR3 bases are TGCAGCGTGACACGAGTTGCCTACAATGAGCAGTTCTTC.

The gene calls are TRBV30 and TRBJ1-5; 7 bases are shared with TRBD1. The CDR3 totals 14 residues. Germline V CDR1 and CDR2: GTSNPN, SVGIG (reference sequence). Losses at the gene ends were 1 base for V and 3 bases for J; bases not matched to a gene: 3. The chain's CDR3 is CAWSAGGVNQPQHF. CDR3 DNA: TGTGCCTGGAGTGCAGGGGGGGTCAATCAGCCCCAGCATTTT.

The CDR3 sequence is CASSTQTPAGTEAFF. As DNA, the CDR3 is TGCGCCAGCAGCACACAGACCCCCGCGGGCACTGAAGCTTTCTTT. V and J are TRBV5-1 and TRBJ1-1; D uncertain. Trimming stripped 4 bases from V and 4 bases from J, with 17 bases between. Germline loops: CDR1 SGHRS, CDR2 YFSETQ. The CDR3 sequence is 15 residues long.

The chain has TRBV7-9 and TRBJ2-1, with unresolved D. The V end lost 1 base, the J end lost 9 bases, and 10 bases lay between the germline ends. Germline V CDR1 and CDR2: SEHNR, FQNEAQ (reference sequence). CDR3 size: 13 residues. The CDR3 DNA reads TGTGCCAGCAGCTTAGGTAGTAATGGTGAGCAGTTCTTC. Protein: CASSLGSNGEQFF.

This chain uses TRBV7-2 with TRBJ2-3, with 11 bases matching TRBD2. This CDR3 region has 15 residues. Trimming at V came to 5 bases and at J to 8 bases, leaving 9 bases not matched to a gene. Looked up from germline, CDR1 is SGHTA and CDR2 is FQGNSA. CDR3 amino acids: CASSATGLAGGTQYF. The CDR3 DNA reads TGTGCCAGCAGCGCCACCGGCCTAGCGGGAGGTACGCAGTATTTT.